Each of the 14 T cell receptor beta chains below was sequenced from the same sample in a study of tumor-infiltrating lymphocytes in primary liver carcinoma. Co-extraction of both nucleic acids (RNA and DNA) used roughly 19-33 mg of unsorted bulk tissue. Researchers generated TCR beta cDNA from around 510 ng of total RNA, relying on a constant-region primer. Three rounds of nested multiplex PCR with slightly modified ARM-PCR produced TCR beta libraries. PCR rounds one and two used TRBV1-TRBV30 forward primers with a C-beta reverse primer for around 11 cycles each. TCRdb reprocessed the multiplex PCR reads via MiXCR and lists one record per CDR3 protein. The repertoire has fewer than 200,000 distinct CDR3 sequences, approximately 80% of them found once; the top ten carry less than 20%. What was sequenced was tumor tissue from primary liver carcinoma. These receptors were collected from a man in his forties or fifties with primary liver carcinoma and hepatitis B virus infection.

As regards this clonotype: The junction departs from the called germline gene at one end, perhaps through a read error. V and J are TRBV5-1 and TRBJ2-7; TRBD2 matches 10 bases. There are 16 residues in the CDR3. Germline V gives CDR1 SGHRS, CDR2 YFSETQ. The CDR3 DNA reads TGCGCCAGCAGCTTGTCACTAGCGGGGCAAAACTACGAGCACTACTTC. Translating it yields CASSLSLAGQNYEHYF.

This clonotype was seen repeatedly, ten times or more. The chain joins TRBV24-1 to TRBJ2-1; D is possibly TRBD1 (5 bases). Germline CDR1 is KGHDR and CDR2 is SFDVKD. Trimming shortened V by 3 bases and J by 6 bases, and 11 bases separated the two germline ends. The CDR3 runs 14 residues. CDR3 sequence reads: CATSDPGWVNEQFF. The CDR3 nucleotides read TGTGCCACCAGTGATCCAGGGTGGGTCAATGAGCAGTTCTTC.

V usage is TRBV6-1 and J usage is TRBJ2-7, with D perhaps TRBD1 or TRBD2 (5 bases each). The CDR3 sequence is 14 residues long. V was pared by 7 bases and J by 7 bases, with 20 bases between. The germline V gene encodes CDR1 MNHNS and CDR2 SASEGT. The CDR3 here is CASTTGTGPLEQYF. CDR3 coding DNA: TGTGCCAGCACCACCGGGACGGGGCCCTTAGAGCAGTACTTC.

This clonotype was seen a single time. One end of the junction is discordant with germline, which a read error may explain. The V call is TRBV12-3 or TRBV12-4, the J call TRBJ2-2, with TRBD2 matching 12 bases. This CDR3 has 18 amino acids. CDR3 residues: CASSLGASGRAWTRDLFF. The CDR3 region has the DNA TGTGCCAGCAGTTTAGGGGCTAGCGGGAGGGCCTGGACCCGGGATCTGTTTTTT.

This clonotype was recorded a few times. At one of its ends the junction is not consistent with the germline gene, which may arise from a read error. This chain links TRBV28 with TRBJ2-1, with 7 bases that match TRBD2. CDR1 is MDHEN and CDR2 is SYDVKM in the germline V gene. The CDR3 runs to 15 residues. CDR3 protein: CASSLAGVPYYEQFF. In DNA form, the CDR3 reads TGTGCCAGCAGTTTAGCGGGAGTTCCCTACTATGAGCAGTTCTTC.

About this clonotype: A much larger clone differs by one base, so this may be a read error. This chain's CDR3 is CVSSSPAATIYF. DNA of the CDR3: TGTGTCAGCAGTTCACCAGCCGCCACCATATATTTT. The V gene is TRBV6-5, the J gene TRBJ1-3; D is unclear. The germline V gene has CDR1 MNHEY and CDR2 SVGAGI. This CDR3 has 12 residues.

With respect to this clonotype: An end of the junction differs from the germline gene, which may be a read error. V usage is TRBV29-1 and J usage is TRBJ2-4, with D perhaps matching TRBD2 (6 bases). Germline loops: CDR1 SQVTM, CDR2 ANQGSEA. There are 12 residues in the CDR3. The CDR3 DNA follows: TGCCGCGTAATTCACTGGCGGGGCATTCATTACTTC. It is translated as CRVIHWRGIHYF. Based on the CDR3 plus reference TRBV29-1 and TRBJ2-4, the full variable domain is SAVISQKPSRDICQRGTSLTIQCQVDSQVTMMFWYRQQPGQSLTLIATANQGSEATYESGFVIDKFPISRPNLTFSTLTVSNMSPEDSSIYLCRVIHWRGIHYFGAGTRLSVL.

Worth noting for this clonotype: The junction does not match germline at one end; this may be a read error. The J gene is TRBJ2-3, the V gene TRBV6-1; D possibly corresponds to TRBD2 (6 bases). The CDR3 has 15 amino acids. Germline CDR1 and CDR2: MNHNS and SASEGT. The CDR3 protein is CASNPGLTGRDTRYF. CDR3 nucleotides: TGTGCCAGCAACCCAGGACTAACGGGAAGAGATACGCGGTATTTT.

A remark on this clonotype: One end of the junction does not line up with germline, which may come from a read error. The rearrangement links TRBV10-2 to TRBJ1-1; D uncertain. The CDR3 is 11 residues long. The V gene's germline CDR1 is WSHSY and CDR2 SAAADI. The CDR3 coding sequence is TGTGCCAGCAGTCACCTCAATGAAGTTTTCTTT. It encodes CASSHLNEVFF.

Concerning this clonotype itself: The final CDR3 position lacks the conserved phenylalanine or tryptophan, pointing to a likely read error. The CDR3 bases are TGTGCCATCAGAGCAGGGGGTTCCTACGAGCAGTACATC. This codes for CAIRAGGSYEQYI. The rearrangement joins TRBV10-3 to TRBJ2-7; 7 bases match TRBD1. The CDR3 runs 13 residues. The V gene's germline CDR1 is ENHRY and CDR2 SYGVKD. With 6 bases clipped from V and 1 base from J, the junction kept 3 bases outside the gene matches.

This chain links TRBV28 with TRBJ2-7; TRBD1 agrees at 7 bases. Per germline, CDR1 MDHEN and CDR2 SYDVKM. CDR3 length: 18 residues. J lost 1 base, V lost 7 bases, and 19 bases had no gene match. CDR3 in DNA: TGTGCCAGCACAAGAAAAGGGGGCGTGGGGCGCGGTTCCTACGAGCAGTACTTC. It translates to CASTRKGGVGRGSYEQYF. Complete variable domain (other parts from reference TRBV28 and TRBJ2-7): DVKVTQSSRYLVKRTGEKVFLECVQDMDHENMFWYRQDPGLGLRLIYFSYDVKMKEKGDIPEGYSVSREKKERFSLILESASTNQTSMYLCASTRKGGVGRGSYEQYFGPGTRLTVT.

Notes on this clonotype: Compared with germline, one end of the junction differs, possibly owing to a read error. The rearrangement joins TRBV6-2 or TRBV6-3 to TRBJ1-2; D is undetermined. CDR1 and CDR2 (germline): MNHEY, SVGEGT. This CDR3 is built from 12 residues. DNA of the CDR3: TGTGCTAGCAGCCCAACAGTCTATGGCTACACCTTC. Its translation: CASSPTVYGYTF.

As to this clonotype: Sequence at one end of the junction differs from germline and may be a read error. The V call is TRBV19, the J call TRBJ1-5, with D hard to call. The CDR3 covers 15 residues. The V gene's germline CDR1 is LNHDA and CDR2 SQIVND (reference sequence). The CDR3 reads CASRIGKNSNQPQHF. In DNA form, the CDR3 reads TGTGCCAGTAGAATCGGGAAGAATAGCAATCAACCCCAGCATTTT.

This clonotype was counted a single time. The chain joins TRBV19 to TRBJ2-2; D tentatively fits TRBD1 or TRBD2 (7 bases each). The germline gives CDR1 LNHDA, CDR2 SQIVND (reference sequence). The CDR3 sequence is 16 residues long. V gave up 7 bases and J gave up 4 bases, with 19 bases separating them. The CDR3 bases are TGTGCCAGTAACCCCCAGGGGGGGCTGTCCACCGGGGAGCTGTTTTTT. Encoded protein: CASNPQGGLSTGELFF.